One TCR beta chain is described in this entry. The clone's antigen remains unknown. No base qualities exist here, and no much larger clone lies one base off it. Instrument used: Illumina HiSeq 1500. The raw public data were reprocessed by TCRdb itself: fastp quality trimming at Q25, MiXCR clonotype calling, in-frame beta chains only. Every CDR3 protein is listed once, alongside the most common genes and DNA of its rows. The table for this sample lists fewer than 700,000 distinct CDR3 sequences; roughly a quarter of them were counted only once. The ten largest clones capture roughly 8% of the sample. This sample stems from a study of T cell repertoires in cytomegalovirus infection (dated by TCRdb to about 2019). Notes on the research overall: The HLA type of each donor mattered for the analysis, because public TCR beta signatures pointed to carriage of CMV infection along with the matching HLA type.

Inclusive of the bounding cysteine and phenylalanine, the CDR3 is 13 residues long. Only CDR3 DNA remains: 39 bases, in frame from the first base. CDR1 and CDR2, looked up from the germline V gene, are SQVTM and ANQGSEA. V is pared back by 6 bases and J by 7 bases, with 15 bases lying between the germline termini. The study at large found these results: In both this cohort and an independent cohort of several hundred donors, the cumulative frequency of public TCR beta family members distinguished carriers of CMV infection plus the relevant HLA type. The ex vivo response was dominated by HLA-C-restricted CMV-specific TCR beta clonotypes, which also provided the single most frequent clonotype in two of eight donors.

The sequence links TRBV29-1 to TRBJ2-2, and TRBD1 may be the D gene, going by 5 matching bases. The sequence was collected from a human donor in good health (CMV status not recorded). Some clones in this sample may be carry-over from other donors' samples. The sequenced material came from CD8+ T cells from PBMCs. The DNA sequence is given as TGCAGCGTCGCCCGGGCGGACATCGGGGAGCTGTTTTTT. Its protein product is CSVARADIGELFF.